The T cell receptor beta chain under discussion was sequenced for a study of blood T cell repertoires in COVID-19. Overall study: Samples taken during acute and convalescent COVID-19 were collected in the United States, Italy and Spain. PBMCs, B-cell-depleted T cells, or T cells were the source of the cDNA or gDNA that made up the material.

After removal of 5 bases from V and 2 bases from J, the junction contained 14 bases not matched to a gene. This CDR3 comprises 17 residues. Looked up from germline, CDR1 is MDHEN and CDR2 is SYDVKM. Clones were sequenced by immunoSEQ multiplex PCR, and TCRdb holds only the in-frame ones, with some missing. The table lists some 110,000 clones, roughly 81% of them singletons, with approximately 1.5% in the top ten. The gene calls are TRBV28 and TRBJ2-5; TRBD2 matches 7 bases. The receptor was derived from a man aged 35 to 55 with acute or convalescent COVID-19. The sequenced sample was peripheral blood. CDR3: CASSGLRIGLGQETQYF. The CDR3 DNA follows: TGTGCCAGCAGTGGTCTGAGAATTGGACTAGGGCAAGAGACCCAGTACTTC.